This T cell receptor (beta chain) was sequenced for a study of vaccination effects on CD4 cells after COVID-19. The wider study: Participants each got two BNT162b2 or mRNA-1273 vaccine doses.

ViraFEST expansion of antigen-specific CD4+ T cells with viral peptide pools preceded sequencing. Following culture for about 11 days, CD4+ T cells were isolated. Sometime from March through December 2020, the person acquired a SARS-CoV-2 infection that PCR confirmed. They grew roughly 2 million PBMC in each well, adding about 10 IU/ml IL-2 and 7.5 to 10 ug/ml peptides. Half-medium changes using IL-2 medium occurred on days 3 and 7. Some clones are missing from TCRdb's copy, which holds only in-frame ones; the method was immunoSEQ multiplex PCR. This table has roughly 30,000 clones, 72% appearing once. Study-level results: Clones from infection and from vaccination both contracted markedly late after vaccination.

Worth noting for this clone: Its target is unknown.

Trimming cost V 10 bases and J 4 bases; bases outside gene matches: 24. The CDR3 spans 19 residues. Germline V gene sequence: CDR1 SGHAT, CDR2 FQNNGV. The receptor was derived from a human donor who had a prior SARS-CoV-2 infection. This specimen consisted of CD4+ T cells from PBMCs cultured with a peptide pool, obtained before COVID-19 vaccination. The chain employs TRBV11-2 and TRBJ2-1; 8 bases line up with TRBD2. The CDR3 loop is CATSHLGSSGPSAYNEQFF. CDR3 nucleotides: TGTGCCACCTCTCACCTGGGTTCTAGCGGGCCGTCGGCTTACAATGAGCAGTTCTTC.